This is a list of T cell receptor beta chains from one sample in a study of OX40 agonist ivuxolimab in advanced cancers. TCRdb's copy holds only in-frame clones and misses some; the assay was immunoSEQ multiplex PCR. The data hold more than 35,000 clones, with about 85% observed a single time. The source material was CD4+ or CD8+ T cells sorted from blood, sampled in a trial of the OX40 agonist ivuxolimab. The source is an adult with an advanced solid tumor such as melanoma, head and neck, liver or kidney cancer. Each CDR3 is given with its conserved first and last residue. A D gene is named only where the DNA matches it firmly. The size field is filled for only some rows; it gives once, few, many or a size class.

TRBD1,TRBV6-5,TRBJ2-7,NA,CASRNPTGYDYEQYF,TGTGCCAGCAGGAACCCGACAGGGTATGACTACGAGCAGTACTTC
NA,TRBV5-4,TRBJ1-1,NA,CASSLVRLAGNTEAFF,TGTGCCAGCAGCTTGGTAAGATTAGCCGGGAACACTGAAGCTTTCTTT
TRBD2,TRBV6-5,TRBJ2-1,NA,CASSYSSREGQNEQFF,TGTGCCAGCAGTTACTCGAGTCGGGAGGGCCAAAATGAGCAGTTCTTC
TRBD1,TRBV5-4,TRBJ2-1,NA,CASSSRDRGYNEQFF,TGTGCCAGCAGCTCCAGGGACAGGGGATACAATGAGCAGTTCTTC
NA,TRBV7-8,TRBJ2-1,NA,CASSIGLYEQFF,TGTGCCAGCAGCATCGGACTTTATGAGCAGTTCTTC
TRBD1,TRBV7-8,TRBJ1-1,NA,CASSSDRGLNTEAFF,TGTGCCAGCAGCTCAGACAGGGGCCTTAACACTGAAGCTTTCTTT
TRBD1,TRBV5-4,TRBJ1-2,NA,CASSSDRTNYGYTF,TGTGCCAGCAGCTCGGACAGGACTAACTATGGCTACACCTTC
NA,TRBV5-4,TRBJ2-1,once,CASSLVASGVNNEQFF,TGTGCCAGCAGCTTGGTTGCGTCGGGGGTTAACAATGAGCAGTTCTTC
TRBD2,TRBV6-5,TRBJ2-1,NA,CASQLAGDNEQFF,TGTGCCAGCCAACTAGCGGGAGACAATGAGCAGTTCTTC
NA,TRBV14,TRBJ1-1,NA,CASSQEGERLNTEAFF,TGTGCCAGCAGCCAAGAAGGTGAGAGACTGAACACTGAAGCTTTCTTT
TRBD1,TRBV19,TRBJ1-1,few,CASSTDRAFNEAFF,TGTGCCAGTAGTACTGACAGGGCATTCAATGAAGCTTTCTTT
TRBD2,TRBV4-2,TRBJ2-2,NA,CASSQALAGGNTGELFF,TGTGCCAGCAGCCAAGCCTTAGCGGGAGGGAACACCGGGGAGCTGTTTTTT
TRBD1,TRBV5-6,TRBJ2-7,NA,CASSLQGKVYEQYF,TGTGCCAGCAGCTTACAGGGGAAAGTGTACGAGCAGTACTTC
TRBD1,TRBV2,TRBJ2-3,NA,CASRKDRGADTQYF,TGTGCCAGCAGAAAAGACAGGGGGGCGGATACGCAGTATTTT
TRBD1,TRBV7-8,TRBJ2-7,NA,CASSSARQGATYEQYF,TGTGCCAGCAGCTCCGCGCGACAGGGGGCCACCTACGAGCAGTACTTC
NA,TRBV7-6,TRBJ2-1,NA,CASSLDPSDREQFF,TGTGCCAGCAGCTTAGATCCCAGCGATAGGGAGCAGTTCTTC
NA,TRBV27,TRBJ2-3,NA,CASTPRGWTFTDTQYF,TGTGCCAGCACCCCTAGGGGGTGGACTTTCACAGATACGCAGTATTTT
NA,TRBV7-2,TRBJ2-7,NA,CASTKEASREQYF,TGTGCCAGCACCAAAGAGGCCTCTCGCGAGCAGTACTTC
TRBD1,TRBV29-1,TRBJ2-1,few,CRGGQGSNEQFF,TGCAGAGGAGGACAGGGGAGCAATGAGCAGTTCTTC
NA,TRBV9,TRBJ2-2,NA,CASSVMRQPTGELFF,TGTGCCAGCAGCGTAATGAGACAGCCGACCGGGGAGCTGTTTTTT
TRBD2,TRBV28,TRBJ2-3,NA,CASSSLAGGSDTQYF,TGTGCCAGCAGTTCCCTAGCGGGAGGATCAGATACGCAGTATTTT
NA,TRBV2,TRBJ2-3,NA,CARTIGPKKSTDTQYF,TGTGCCAGGACGATCGGGCCCAAAAAGAGCACAGATACGCAGTATTTT
TRBD2,TRBV13,TRBJ2-7,NA,CASSPGSGRAHEQYF,TGTGCCAGCAGCCCGGGTAGCGGGAGGGCTCACGAGCAGTACTTC
NA,TRBV5-1,TRBJ1-2,few,CASSIAPDGNYGYTF,TGCGCCAGCAGCATCGCCCCAGACGGGAACTATGGCTACACCTTC
NA,TRBV2,TRBJ2-1,NA,CASSEYNEQFF,TGTGCCAGCAGTGAATACAATGAGCAGTTCTTC